These T cell receptor beta chains were read from a single sample in a study of neurological immune-mediated disorders. TCRdb re-called the 5' RACE reads with MiXCR, one entry per CDR3 protein. The sample yields over 70,000 distinct CDR3 sequences, around 9.6% seen once. Sequenced: PBMCs. The receptors come from a man aged 25 to 40 in good health. CDR3s leave out the opening cysteine and the closing phenylalanine or tryptophan.

j_call v_call cdr3_aa
TRBJ2-1 TRBV7-7 ASSLETLAGATEEQF
TRBJ2-7 TRBV28 ASRKQGPLYEQY
TRBJ2-2 TRBV20-1 SAPTTWETNTGELF
TRBJ1-2 TRBV3-1 ASSQERALGGLNYGYT
TRBJ2-7 TRBV5-1 ASSSTGQTYEQY
TRBJ2-3 TRBV10-3 AGAGTTDTQY
TRBJ2-1 TRBV20-1 SASGQGPHNEQF
TRBJ2-7 TRBV7-2 ASSALYEQY
TRBJ2-3 TRBV3-1 ASSHTSGSSDTQY
TRBJ2-6 TRBV6-5 ASSYSGTGSTGANVLT
TRBJ2-1 TRBV28 ASSPSGRGYNEQF
TRBJ1-1 TRBV12-5 ASGSDWDQNTEAF
TRBJ1-4 TRBV18 ASSPGGGFNEKLF
TRBJ2-2 TRBV28 ASSLWTPGTGELF
TRBJ1-6 TRBV6-6 ASSYVFPSSAPNSPLH
TRBJ2-3 TRBV5-1 ASSEGTDTQY
TRBJ2-2 TRBV12-3/TRBV12-4 AAAGGTNTGELF
TRBJ1-5 TRBV20-1 SARESGGQNQPQH
TRBJ2-3 TRBV5-1 ASSVAGTDTQY
TRBJ1-4 TRBV18 ASSPNRDRSNEKLF
TRBJ2-7 TRBV3-1 ASSALVDPYEQY
TRBJ1-6 TRBV6-1 ASSESNSPLH
TRBJ2-1 TRBV5-1 ASSPLSLQTEQF
TRBJ2-1 TRBV24-1 ATSDLFGTSGSINEQF
TRBJ2-7 TRBV5-5 ASSLFQAGNEQY
TRBJ1-4 TRBV20-1 SEHPGCRSDRGKRKLF
TRBJ1-2 TRBV10-3 AISESITGAGYT
TRBJ2-7 TRBV5-5 ASSPGTAISYEQY
TRBJ2-5 TRBV28 ASTEGTGGYETQY
TRBJ1-2 TRBV3-1 ASSQAAANYGYT
TRBJ2-7 TRBV7-2 ASSLRTGVREQY
TRBJ2-7 TRBV3-1 ASSRLGEQY
TRBJ2-7 TRBV28 ASSPQGGTYEQY
TRBJ2-4 TRBV6-1 ASSGTSLTKNIQC
TRBJ2-1 TRBV3-1 ASSQDLVSSYNEQF
TRBJ2-5 TRBV7-9 ASSHTGNQETQY
TRBJ1-1 TRBV11-1 ASSLADRAAF